The next 7 T cell receptor beta chains were all read from a single sample in a study of read filtering for tumor transcriptome and immune sequencing. Molecular barcoded adaptors covering alpha/delta and beta/gamma chains were used on approximately 400 ng RNA. TCRdb re-called the reads with MiXCR, one entry per CDR3 protein. The sample lists around 65,000 distinct CDR3 sequences, around 19% occurring once. The specimen sequenced was a population of CD138-negative cells sorted from bone marrow. These receptors all come from a donor older than 35 with multiple myeloma.

This clonotype was picked up many times. The chain recombines TRBV28 with TRBJ2-7; tentatively, D is TRBD2 (5 bases). This CDR3 has 14 residues. V was trimmed by 3 bases and J by 4 bases, leaving 13 bases between them. Germline assignment: CDR1 MDHEN and CDR2 SYDVKM. CDR3 loop: CASSLFSVRYEQYF. The CDR3 DNA sequence: TGTGCCAGCAGTTTGTTTAGCGTACGATACGAGCAGTACTTC.

This clonotype was seen at least ten times. J is TRBJ2-2 and V is TRBV30; D remains unclear. CDR3 length equals 14 residues. The germline V gene has CDR1 GTSNPN and CDR2 SVGIG (reference sequence). V lost 0 bases to trimming and J lost 1 base, with 6 bases between them. In DNA form, the CDR3 reads TGTGCCTGGAGTGTAAAGGGGAACACCGGGGAGCTGTTTTTT. This codes for CAWSVKGNTGELFF.

This clonotype was seen once. A single base separates this from a much larger clone, so it may be a read error. The V gene is TRBV11-2, the J gene TRBJ2-5; D might be TRBD2 (5 bases). This CDR3 region has 13 residues. Germline CDR1 SGHAT, CDR2 FQNNGV. Written as DNA, the CDR3 is TGTGCCAGCAGCCCCTCCCTGGGAGAGACCCTGTACTTC. Residues: CASSPSLGETLYF.

This clonotype was picked up many times. The chain employs TRBV27 and TRBJ2-2, with TRBD2 matching over 10 bases. CDR1 is MNHEY and CDR2 is SMNVEV in the germline V gene (reference sequence). V was clipped by 6 bases and J by 5 bases; unmatched bases: 6. CDR3 length equals 15 residues. The CDR3 coding sequence is TGTGCCAGCAGCCCTAGCGGGAGATTTACCGGGGAGCTGTTTTTT. Translated: CASSPSGRFTGELFF.

At least ten counts were recorded for this clonotype. The chain links TRBV6-2 or TRBV6-3 to TRBJ2-2; no definite D call. The V gene's germline CDR1 is MNHEY and CDR2 SVGEGT. The CDR3 is 17 residues long. Trimming removed 0 bases from V and 2 bases from J, with 13 bases in between. The CDR3 DNA follows: TGTGCCAGCAGTTACTCGGGCAGGATAGGAAACACCGGGGAGCTGTTTTTT. It translates to CASSYSGRIGNTGELFF.

The sample holds many counts of this clonotype. This chain uses TRBV20-1 with TRBJ2-3; D possibly matches TRBD1 or TRBD2 (5 bases each). Trimming shortened V by 2 bases and J by 1 base, and 16 bases separated the two germline ends. In germline, CDR1 is DFQATT, CDR2 SNEGSKA (reference sequence). CDR3 size: 16 residues. CDR3 DNA sequence: TGCAGTGCTAGAAAAACCGGGACCCTTCGCACAGATACGCAGTATTTT. Its translation is CSARKTGTLRTDTQYF.

At least ten counts were recorded for this clonotype. V gene TRBV2 combines with J gene TRBJ2-5; 8 bases map to TRBD2. The CDR3 spans 16 residues. Germline CDR1 reads SNHLY; CDR2 reads FYNNEI. V dropped 6 bases and J dropped 4; count of bases not matched to a gene: 13. The CDR3 DNA is TGTGCCAGCAGCTCACGGCGGGGGGCGGGGGGAGAGACCCAGTACTTC. Residues: CASSSRRGAGGETQYF.